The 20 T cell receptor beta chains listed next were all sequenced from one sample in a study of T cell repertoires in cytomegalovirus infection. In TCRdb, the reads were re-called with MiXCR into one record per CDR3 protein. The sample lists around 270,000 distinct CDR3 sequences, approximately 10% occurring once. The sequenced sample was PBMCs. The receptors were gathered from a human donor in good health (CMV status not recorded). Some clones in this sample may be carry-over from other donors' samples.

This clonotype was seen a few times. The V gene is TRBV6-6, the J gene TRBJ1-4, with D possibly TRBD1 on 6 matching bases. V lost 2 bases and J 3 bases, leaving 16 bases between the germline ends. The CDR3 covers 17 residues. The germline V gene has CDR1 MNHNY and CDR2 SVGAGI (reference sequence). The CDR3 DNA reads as TGTGCCAGCAGTTACCTGGGACAAAGAAAGTCTAATGAAAAACTGTTTTTT. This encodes CASSYLGQRKSNEKLFF.

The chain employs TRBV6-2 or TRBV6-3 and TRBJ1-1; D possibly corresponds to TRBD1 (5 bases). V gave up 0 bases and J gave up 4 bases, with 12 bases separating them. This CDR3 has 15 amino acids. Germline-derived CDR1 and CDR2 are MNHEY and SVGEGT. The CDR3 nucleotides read TGTGCCAGCAGTTACTCGATGGGCAGGGTCACTGAAGCTTTCTTT. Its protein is CASSYSMGRVTEAFF.

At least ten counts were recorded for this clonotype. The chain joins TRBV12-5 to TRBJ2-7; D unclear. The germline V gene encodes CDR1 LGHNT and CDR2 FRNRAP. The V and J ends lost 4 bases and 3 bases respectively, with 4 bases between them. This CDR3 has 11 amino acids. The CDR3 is CASGSRYEQYF. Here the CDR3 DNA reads TGTGCTAGTGGTTCCCGCTACGAGCAGTACTTC.

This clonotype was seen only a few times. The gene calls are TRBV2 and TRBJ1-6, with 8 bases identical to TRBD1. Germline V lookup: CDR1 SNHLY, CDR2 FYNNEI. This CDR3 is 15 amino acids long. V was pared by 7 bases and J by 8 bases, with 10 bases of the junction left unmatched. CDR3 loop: CASKDLGTGHSPLHF. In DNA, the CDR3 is TGTGCCAGCAAGGACTTGGGGACAGGACATTCACCCCTCCACTTT.

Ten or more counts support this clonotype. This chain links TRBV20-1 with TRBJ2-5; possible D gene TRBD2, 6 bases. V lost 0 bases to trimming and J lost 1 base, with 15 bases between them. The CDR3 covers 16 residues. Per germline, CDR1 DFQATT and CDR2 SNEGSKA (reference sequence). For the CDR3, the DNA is TGCAGTGCTAGAGATCGTTTGCGGAGGGGCCAAGAGACCCAGTACTTC. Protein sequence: CSARDRLRRGQETQYF.

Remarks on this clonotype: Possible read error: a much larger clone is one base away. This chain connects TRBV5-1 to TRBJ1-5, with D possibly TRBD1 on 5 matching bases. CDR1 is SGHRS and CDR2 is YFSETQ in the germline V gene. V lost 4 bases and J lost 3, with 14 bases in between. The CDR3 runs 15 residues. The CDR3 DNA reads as TGCGCCAGCAGCATTGGACACGTAGTCAATCAGCCCCAGCATTTT. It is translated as CASSIGHVVNQPQHF.

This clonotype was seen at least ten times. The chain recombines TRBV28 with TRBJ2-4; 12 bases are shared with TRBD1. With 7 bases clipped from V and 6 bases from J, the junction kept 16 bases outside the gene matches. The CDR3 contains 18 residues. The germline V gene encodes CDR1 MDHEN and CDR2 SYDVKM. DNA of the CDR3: TGTGCCAGCAATCCACGGTCCCCGGGACAGGGGGCGAGAAACATTCAGTACTTC. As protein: CASNPRSPGQGARNIQYF.

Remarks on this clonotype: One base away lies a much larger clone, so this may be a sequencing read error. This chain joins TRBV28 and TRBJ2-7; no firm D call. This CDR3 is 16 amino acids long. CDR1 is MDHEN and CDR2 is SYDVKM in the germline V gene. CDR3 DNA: TGTGCCCGCAGTTTACGGGCAGTGAGTTTTGGGGACGAGCAGTACTTC. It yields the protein CARSLRAVSFGDEQYF.

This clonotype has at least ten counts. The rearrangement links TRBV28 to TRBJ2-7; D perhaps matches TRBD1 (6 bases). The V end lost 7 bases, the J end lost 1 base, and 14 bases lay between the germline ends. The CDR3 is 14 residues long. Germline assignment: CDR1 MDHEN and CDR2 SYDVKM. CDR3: CASIPTGGSYEQYF. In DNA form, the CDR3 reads TGTGCCAGCATTCCGACAGGAGGTTCCTACGAGCAGTACTTC. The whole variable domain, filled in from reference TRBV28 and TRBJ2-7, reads DVKVTQSSRYLVKRTGEKVFLECVQDMDHENMFWYRQDPGLGLRLIYFSYDVKMKEKGDIPEGYSVSREKKERFSLILESASTNQTSMYLCASIPTGGSYEQYFGPGTRLTVT.

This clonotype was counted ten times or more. Written as DNA, the CDR3 is TGTGCCAGCAGCTGGGGTTGGGAGCAGTACTTC. Translation: CASSWGWEQYF. The gene calls are TRBV7-2 and TRBJ2-7; D gene ambiguous. Germline-derived CDR1 and CDR2 are SGHTA and FQGNSA. The CDR3 contains 11 residues. V was cut by 4 bases and J by 7 bases, with 8 bases left in between.

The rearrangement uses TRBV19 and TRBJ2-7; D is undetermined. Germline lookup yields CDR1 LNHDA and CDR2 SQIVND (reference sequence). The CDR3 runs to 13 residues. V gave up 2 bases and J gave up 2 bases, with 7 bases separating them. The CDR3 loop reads CASSITLTYEQYF. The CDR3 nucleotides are TGTGCCAGTAGTATAACGCTAACCTACGAGCAGTACTTC.

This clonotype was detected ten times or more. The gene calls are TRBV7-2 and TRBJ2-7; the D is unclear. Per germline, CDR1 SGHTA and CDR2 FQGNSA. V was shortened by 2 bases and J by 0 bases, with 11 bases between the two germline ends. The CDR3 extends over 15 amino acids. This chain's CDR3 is CASSLQATLSYEQYF. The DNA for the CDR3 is TGTGCCAGCAGCTTACAGGCTACGCTCTCCTACGAGCAGTACTTC.

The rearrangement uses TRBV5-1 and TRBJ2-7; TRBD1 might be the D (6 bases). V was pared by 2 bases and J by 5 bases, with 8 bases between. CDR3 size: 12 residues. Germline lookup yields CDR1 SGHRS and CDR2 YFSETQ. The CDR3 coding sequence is TGCGCCAGCAGCTTCAGGGGCGACGAGCAGTACTTC. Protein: CASSFRGDEQYF. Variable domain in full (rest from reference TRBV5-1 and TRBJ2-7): KAGVTQTPRYLIKTRGQQVTLSCSPISGHRSVSWYQQTPGQGLQFLFEYFSETQRNKGNFPGRFSGRQFSNSRSEMNVSTLELGDSALYLCASSFRGDEQYFGPGTRLTVT.

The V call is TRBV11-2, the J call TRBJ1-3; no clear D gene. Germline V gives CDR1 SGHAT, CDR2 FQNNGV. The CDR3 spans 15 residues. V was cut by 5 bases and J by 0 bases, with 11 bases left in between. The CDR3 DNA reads TGTGCCAGCAGCCGTACAGCGGTCTCTGGAAACACCATATATTTT. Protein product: CASSRTAVSGNTIYF.

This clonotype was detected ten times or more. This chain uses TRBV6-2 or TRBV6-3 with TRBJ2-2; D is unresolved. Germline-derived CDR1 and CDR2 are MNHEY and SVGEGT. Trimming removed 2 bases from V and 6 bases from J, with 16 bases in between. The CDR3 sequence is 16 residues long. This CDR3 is CASSYGSWPEPGELFF. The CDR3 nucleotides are TGTGCCAGCAGTTACGGTTCCTGGCCTGAGCCCGGGGAGCTGTTTTTT.

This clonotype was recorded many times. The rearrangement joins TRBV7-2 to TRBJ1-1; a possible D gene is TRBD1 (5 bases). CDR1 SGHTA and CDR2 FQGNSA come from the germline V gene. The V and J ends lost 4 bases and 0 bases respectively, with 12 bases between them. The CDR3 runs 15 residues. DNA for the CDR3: TGTGCCAGCAGCTCTTATAAAGGGGTGAACACTGAAGCTTTCTTT. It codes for CASSSYKGVNTEAFF.

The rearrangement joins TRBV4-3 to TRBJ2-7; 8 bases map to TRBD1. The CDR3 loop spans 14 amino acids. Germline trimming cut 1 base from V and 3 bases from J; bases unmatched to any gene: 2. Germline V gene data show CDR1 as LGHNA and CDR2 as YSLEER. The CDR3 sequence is CASSQVTGGYEQYF. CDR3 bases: TGCGCCAGCAGCCAAGTAACAGGGGGCTACGAGCAGTACTTC.

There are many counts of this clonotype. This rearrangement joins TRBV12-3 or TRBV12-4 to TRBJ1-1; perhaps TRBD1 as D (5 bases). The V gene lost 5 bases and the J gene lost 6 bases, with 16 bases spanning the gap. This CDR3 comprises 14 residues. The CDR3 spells CASSGDGIAAEAFF. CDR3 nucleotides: TGTGCCAGCAGTGGGGACGGGATAGCGGCTGAAGCTTTCTTT.

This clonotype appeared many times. The CDR3 DNA is TGTGCCAGCAGCTTAGGGGGCTTCAAAACTGAAGCTTTCTTT. It specifies CASSLGGFKTEAFF. The chain combines TRBV7-2 with TRBJ1-1; a weak D match, TRBD1 (5 bases). V lost 1 base to trimming and J lost 5 bases, with 11 bases between them. The CDR3 runs 14 residues. Germline V gene data show CDR1 as SGHTA and CDR2 as FQGNSA.

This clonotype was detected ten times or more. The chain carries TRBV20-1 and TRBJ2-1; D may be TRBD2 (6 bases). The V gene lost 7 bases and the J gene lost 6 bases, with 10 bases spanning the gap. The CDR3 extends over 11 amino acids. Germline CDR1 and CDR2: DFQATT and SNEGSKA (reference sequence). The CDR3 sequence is CSVAAGNEQFF. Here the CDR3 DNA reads TGCAGTGTAGCGGCGGGCAATGAGCAGTTCTTC.